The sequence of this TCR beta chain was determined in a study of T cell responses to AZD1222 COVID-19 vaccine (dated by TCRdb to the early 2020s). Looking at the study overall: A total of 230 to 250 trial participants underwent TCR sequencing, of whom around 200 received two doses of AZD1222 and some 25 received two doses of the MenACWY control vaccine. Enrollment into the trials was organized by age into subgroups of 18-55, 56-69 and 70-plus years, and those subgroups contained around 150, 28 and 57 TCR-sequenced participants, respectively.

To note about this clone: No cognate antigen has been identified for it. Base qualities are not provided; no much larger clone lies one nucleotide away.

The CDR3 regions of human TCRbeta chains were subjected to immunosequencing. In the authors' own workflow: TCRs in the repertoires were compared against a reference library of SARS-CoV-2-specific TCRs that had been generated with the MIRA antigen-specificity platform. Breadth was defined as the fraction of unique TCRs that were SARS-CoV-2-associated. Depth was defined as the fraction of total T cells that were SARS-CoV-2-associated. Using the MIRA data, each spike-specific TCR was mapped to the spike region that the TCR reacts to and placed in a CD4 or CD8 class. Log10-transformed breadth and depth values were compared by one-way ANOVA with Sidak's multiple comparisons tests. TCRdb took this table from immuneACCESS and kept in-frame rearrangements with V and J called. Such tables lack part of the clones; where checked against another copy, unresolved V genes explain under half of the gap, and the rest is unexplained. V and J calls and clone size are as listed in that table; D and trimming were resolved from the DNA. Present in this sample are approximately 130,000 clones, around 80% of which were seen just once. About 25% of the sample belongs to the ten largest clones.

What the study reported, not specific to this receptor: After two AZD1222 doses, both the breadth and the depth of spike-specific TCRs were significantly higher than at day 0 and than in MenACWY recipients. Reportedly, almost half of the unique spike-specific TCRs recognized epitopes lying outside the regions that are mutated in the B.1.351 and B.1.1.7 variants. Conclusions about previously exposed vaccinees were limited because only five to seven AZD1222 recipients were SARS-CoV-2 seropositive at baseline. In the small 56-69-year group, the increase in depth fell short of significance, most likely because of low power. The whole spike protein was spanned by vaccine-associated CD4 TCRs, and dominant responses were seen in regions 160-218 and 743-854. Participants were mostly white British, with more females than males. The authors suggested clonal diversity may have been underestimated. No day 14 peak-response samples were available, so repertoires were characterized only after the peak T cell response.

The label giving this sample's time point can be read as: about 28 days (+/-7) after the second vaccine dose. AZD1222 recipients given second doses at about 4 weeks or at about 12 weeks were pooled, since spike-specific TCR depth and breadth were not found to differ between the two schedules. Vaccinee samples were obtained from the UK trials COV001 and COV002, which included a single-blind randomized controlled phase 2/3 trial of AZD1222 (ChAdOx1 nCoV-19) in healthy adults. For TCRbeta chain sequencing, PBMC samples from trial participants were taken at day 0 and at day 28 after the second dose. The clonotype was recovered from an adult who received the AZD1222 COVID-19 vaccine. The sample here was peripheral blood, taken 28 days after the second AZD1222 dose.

The sequenced DNA: TGTGCCAGCAGCCAAGATCTTACGGGTTGGGATGGCTACACCTTC. This is translated as CASSQDLTGWDGYTF. Recombination connected TRBV14 to TRBJ1-2; the D gene is not confidently resolved. V drops 0 bases and J drops 6 bases, leaving 14 bases in between. The CDR3, from cysteine to phenylalanine, totals 15 residues. Only the CDR3 DNA is retained, 45 bases long and in frame from the first base. From the germline V gene, CDR1 is SGHDN and CDR2 is FVKESK.